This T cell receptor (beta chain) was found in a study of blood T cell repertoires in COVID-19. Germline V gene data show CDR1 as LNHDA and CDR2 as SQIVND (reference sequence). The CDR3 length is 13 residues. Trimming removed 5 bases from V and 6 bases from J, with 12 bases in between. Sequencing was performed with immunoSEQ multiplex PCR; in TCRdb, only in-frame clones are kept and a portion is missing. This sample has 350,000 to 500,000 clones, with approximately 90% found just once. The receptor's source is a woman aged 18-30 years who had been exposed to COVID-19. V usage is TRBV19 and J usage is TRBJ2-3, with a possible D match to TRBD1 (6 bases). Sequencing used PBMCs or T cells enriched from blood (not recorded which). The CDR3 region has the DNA TGTGCCAGTAGTCTACAGGGTGTGGATACGCAGTATTTT. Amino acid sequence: CASSLQGVDTQYF.